Listed below are T cell receptor beta chains from one sample, sequenced in a study of CD8+CD57+ T cells in acquired aplastic anemia. TCRdb called the reads again in MiXCR, with one record for every CDR3 protein. The repertoire holds some 280,000 distinct CDR3 sequences, with 45% to 70% as singletons. Input material: sorted CD4+, CD8+, or CD8+CD57+ T cells (not recorded which) from PBMCs. The receptor source for this set is a human donor with severe aplastic anemia or a healthy control (not recorded which). The CDR3 runs from the conserved cysteine through the conserved F or W. A D gene is named only where the DNA matches it firmly. Clone size is not always given. Where it is, it says once, few, many or a class for expanded clones.

len | abundance | j_gene | v_gene | d_gene | CDR3nt | CDR3aa
13 | NA | TRBJ1-5 | TRBV20-1 | NA | TGCAGTGCTAGGGGAGGGGTAGGTCAGCCCCAGCATTTT | CSARGGVGQPQHF
16 | NA | TRBJ2-2 | TRBV19 | TRBD2 | TGTGCCAGTAGTCAGCGGGGGGACCCAAACACCGGGGAGCTGTTTTTT | CASSQRGDPNTGELFF
13 | NA | TRBJ2-7 | TRBV15 | NA | TGTGCCACCAGCAGAGCAGGGACGTACGAGCAGTACTTC | CATSRAGTYEQYF
17 | many | TRBJ2-4 | TRBV6-6 | TRBD1 | TGTGCCAGCAGTTCACCAGGGGGCCCCAGGGCCAAAAACATTCAGTACTTC | CASSSPGGPRAKNIQYF
13 | NA | TRBJ2-7 | TRBV25-1 | TRBD1 | TGTGCCAGCAGAGCGACAGGGGGCAACGAGCAGTACTTC | CASRATGGNEQYF
19 | few | TRBJ1-2 | TRBV3-1 | NA | TGTGCCAGCAGCCAAGATTTTTACAGGACGTTAAAAACTAACTATGGCTACACCTTC | CASSQDFYRTLKTNYGYTF
15 | once | TRBJ2-7 | TRBV6-1 | NA | TGTGCCAGCAGAAGCGGGAGACAGGGGTGGTACGAGCAGTACTTC | CASRSGRQGWYEQYF
14 | many | TRBJ2-7 | TRBV6-1 | NA | TGTGCCAGCAGTGAACAAGGGACCTCGGACGAGCAGTACTTC | CASSEQGTSDEQYF
13 | NA | TRBJ1-5 | TRBV12-3/TRBV12-4 | NA | TGTGCCAGCAGTTTAATGAGCAATCAGCCCCAGCATTTT | CASSLMSNQPQHF
18 | NA | TRBJ2-2 | TRBV24-1 | TRBD1 | TGTGCCACCAGTGATTTCGTCAGGGGGCTGGATCGAGCAGGGGAGCTGTTTTTT | CATSDFVRGLDRAGELFF
16 | NA | TRBJ1-2 | TRBV7-9 | NA | TGTGCCAGCACCCCTCCAGGGGCCAGCCCATTCTATGGCTACACCTTC | CASTPPGASPFYGYTF
15 | NA | TRBJ1-1 | TRBV2 | TRBD1 | TGTGCCAGCACCCTCAGTGAGGGGGCAGGCACTGAAGCTTTCTTT | CASTLSEGAGTEAFF
13 | NA | TRBJ1-1 | TRBV10-2 | NA | TGCGCCAGCAGTGGGGGCATGAACACTGAAGCTTTCTTT | CASSGGMNTEAFF
12 | once | TRBJ2-1 | TRBV2 | NA | TGTGCCAGCCGTACTATTTACAATGAGCAGTTCTTC | CASRTIYNEQFF
12 | once | TRBJ1-1 | TRBV20-1 | NA | TGCAGTGTTTTAAGGGGGGGCACTGAAGCTTTCTTT | CSVLRGGTEAFF
13 | NA | TRBJ2-1 | TRBV11-2 | TRBD2 | TGTGCCAGCAGCTTATGGGCGGGGGATGAGCAGTTCTTC | CASSLWAGDEQFF
16 | NA | TRBJ2-3 | TRBV7-8 | TRBD1 | TGTGCCAGCAGCCCGATAGGGGGACAGGGTAGAGATACGCAGTATTTT | CASSPIGGQGRDTQYF
12 | NA | TRBJ2-5 | TRBV2 | NA | TGTGCCAGCAATCAAGATATGGAGACCCAGTACTTC | CASNQDMETQYF
16 | NA | TRBJ2-1 | TRBV7-3 | TRBD2 | TGTGCCAGCAGCTCGCCACTAGCGGGAGAGCGGAGTGAGCAGTTCTTC | CASSSPLAGERSEQFF
14 | NA | TRBJ1-2 | TRBV7-9 | NA | TGTGCCAGCAGCTTCGGACCATCTAACTATGGCTACACCTTC | CASSFGPSNYGYTF
16 | NA | TRBJ2-1 | TRBV2 | NA | TGTGCCAGCGTAATTGACTTTCAGAAGTCCTACAATGAGCAGTTCTTC | CASVIDFQKSYNEQFF
14 | NA | TRBJ1-1 | TRBV14 | NA | TGTGCCAGCAGCCAAGAGTTACGTGGAACTGAAGCTTTCTTT | CASSQELRGTEAFF
16 | NA | TRBJ2-2 | TRBV4-1 | NA | TGCGCCAGCAGCCCCTGGCACAGCGCGAACACCGGGGAGCTGTTTTTT | CASSPWHSANTGELFF
18 | few | TRBJ1-5 | TRBV5-6 | NA | TGTGCCAGCAGCTTGTGGGGCAGGAGAGACTATAGCAATCAGCCCCAGCATTTT | CASSLWGRRDYSNQPQHF
15 | NA | TRBJ1-4 | TRBV2 | NA | TGTGCCAGCAGTGAAGAGCGTGCAACTAATGAAAAACTGTTTTTT | CASSEERATNEKLFF
15 | few | TRBJ1-6 | TRBV5-8 | NA | TGTGCCAGCAGCTTGGGTTGGCAGCCTAATTCACCCCTCCACTTT | CASSLGWQPNSPLHF
12 | NA | TRBJ1-1 | TRBV13 | NA | TGTGCCAGCAGCTTGAACCCCAACGAAGCTTTCTTT | CASSLNPNEAFF
17 | NA | TRBJ2-1 | TRBV5-4 | NA | TGTGCCAGCAGCTTGGGGGAAAGGCGGGGTAGATACAATGAGCAGTTCTTC | CASSLGERRGRYNEQFF
14 | NA | TRBJ1-4 | TRBV19 | TRBD1 | TGTGCCAGTAGTATCGGGACAGGGATGGGAAAACTGTTTTTT | CASSIGTGMGKLFF
15 | NA | TRBJ2-1 | TRBV7-3 | NA | TGTGCCAGCAGCTTCTGGGACGCCCCCTACAATGAGCAGTTCTTC | CASSFWDAPYNEQFF
12 | NA | TRBJ1-1 | TRBV7-3 | NA | TGTGCCAGCAGCTATGGGGTGGCTGAAGCTTTCTTT | CASSYGVAEAFF
13 | few | TRBJ1-1 | TRBV28 | NA | TGTGCCAGCAGCGAAGGGGCTCGCACTGAAGCTTTCTTT | CASSEGARTEAFF
13 | NA | TRBJ2-1 | TRBV29-1 | NA | TGCAGCTTCATGGGGGGTTCCTACAATGAGCAGTTCTTC | CSFMGGSYNEQFF
15 | NA | TRBJ1-5 | TRBV19 | NA | TGTGCCAGTAGTATAGATGATGGCGGTAATCAGCCCCAGCATTTT | CASSIDDGGNQPQHF
15 | many | TRBJ2-7 | TRBV25-1 | NA | TGTGCCAGCAGTCATCAGGGGAGACCCTCCTACGAGCAGTACTTC | CASSHQGRPSYEQYF
14 | NA | TRBJ1-1 | TRBV5-1 | TRBD1 | TGCGCCAGCAGACTTTGGACAGGGGGCACTGAAGCTTTCTTT | CASRLWTGGTEAFF
13 | many | TRBJ2-7 | TRBV24-1 | NA | TGTGCCACCAGTGATAGAGAAGGGGGAGAGCAGTACTTC | CATSDREGGEQYF
14 | NA | TRBJ1-5 | TRBV10-3 | TRBD1 | TGTGCCATCAGTGGAGTTTGGACAGGGCACACCCAGCATTTT | CAISGVWTGHTQHF
14 | NA | TRBJ2-3 | TRBV11-2 | NA | TGTGCCAGCAGCAATCTCGGGGGCACAGATACGCAGTATTTT | CASSNLGGTDTQYF
12 | NA | TRBJ1-2 | TRBV29-1 | TRBD1 | TGCAGCGTACTCGGACAGGCCCCTGGCTACACCTTC | CSVLGQAPGYTF
15 | NA | TRBJ1-1 | TRBV2 | NA | TGTGCCAGCAGTGAAGCGCTTAGGGGAGGGACTGAAGCTTTCTTT | CASSEALRGGTEAFF
15 | NA | TRBJ2-2 | TRBV24-1 | TRBD2 | TGTGCCACATCTGAGGCGGGAGATTACACCGGGGAGCTGTTTTTT | CATSEAGDYTGELFF
9 | NA | TRBJ2-5 | TRBV29-1 | NA | TGCAGATACGACAAGGCCCCGTACTTC | CRYDKAPYF
14 | many | TRBJ1-5 | TRBV10-3 | TRBD1 | TGTGCCATCAGTGCGGGACAGGGTAACCAGCCCCAGCATTTT | CAISAGQGNQPQHF
13 | many | TRBJ1-6 | TRBV30 | NA | TGTGCCTTTACCCGGGCAGAAAATTCACCCCTCCACTTT | CAFTRAENSPLHF
12 | NA | TRBJ1-1 | TRBV20-1 | NA | TGCAGTGCTAGGCCGGACGGGCCAGGAGCTTTCTTT | CSARPDGPGAFF
14 | many | TRBJ1-4 | TRBV28 | NA | TGTGCCAGCAGCCCCCTTGACGATAAAGAAAAACTGTTTTTT | CASSPLDDKEKLFF
14 | once | TRBJ2-5 | TRBV6-5 | NA | TGTGCCAGCAGTTATGGTCCGCAGGGAGAGACCCAGTACTTC | CASSYGPQGETQYF
17 | once | TRBJ2-7 | TRBV20-1 | NA | TGCAGTGCTGTAGCCCCACCCGGGACAATCAGCTCCTACGAGCAGTACTTC | CSAVAPPGTISSYEQYF
15 | NA | TRBJ2-3 | TRBV7-2 | TRBD1 | TGTGCCAGCAACTTATTCGGACAGGGACCCGATACGCAGTATTTT | CASNLFGQGPDTQYF
16 | NA | TRBJ2-5 | TRBV11-1 | TRBD2 | TGTGCCAGCAGCTTAGGGGGACTAGGCCTGCAAGAGACCCAGTACTTC | CASSLGGLGLQETQYF